The 31 T cell receptor beta chains in this list originate from one sample, sequenced in a study of response to subunit inactivated influenza vaccine. A single record per CDR3 protein comes from TCRdb applying MiXCR to the RT-PCR reads. Of 500,000 to 750,000 distinct CDR3 sequences listed, about 15% were seen once; the top ten hold roughly 11%. The sequences come from PBMCs from blood, collected roughly 12 days after vaccination. The source of these receptors is a man over 45 who received an inactivated influenza vaccine.

This clonotype showed up just a few times. The chain has TRBV20-1 and TRBJ1-5; D uncertain. CDR1 is DFQATT, CDR2 SNEGSKA, per germline (reference sequence). The ends were cut back, 4 bases at V and 4 bases at J, with 14 bases in the middle. The CDR3 covers 14 residues. CDR3 protein: CSAIRAESNQPQHF. The CDR3 bases are TGCAGTGCTATTAGGGCGGAATCAAATCAGCCCCAGCATTTT.

The chain combines TRBV20-1 with TRBJ2-5; weak D call: TRBD2 (6 bases). Germline CDR1 and CDR2: DFQATT and SNEGSKA (reference sequence). This CDR3 has 15 residues. V lost 4 bases and J 5 bases, leaving 20 bases between the germline ends. The CDR3 here is CSATRGGSIGETQYF. In DNA, the CDR3 is TGCAGTGCTACTCGTGGGGGGAGTATCGGCGAGACCCAGTACTTC.

This rearrangement joins TRBV7-9 to TRBJ2-1; 9 bases match TRBD1. The germline CDR1 and CDR2 sequences are SEHNR and FQNEAQ (reference sequence). The length of the CDR3 is 13 residues. Unmatched junction bases numbered 7, after V lost 4 bases and J lost 12 bases. CDR3: CASSYGQGQRQFF. DNA of the CDR3: TGTGCCAGCAGCTACGGACAGGGGCAGCGGCAGTTCTTC. The complete variable domain, with remaining parts taken from reference TRBV7-9 and TRBJ2-1, reads DTGVSQNPRHKITKRGQNVTFRCDPISEHNRLYWYRQTLGQGPEFLTYFQNEAQLEKSRLLSDRFSAERPKGSFSTLEIQRTEQGDSAMYLCASSYGQGQRQFFGPGTRLTVL.

The CDR3 loop reads CASSLVASGGTKPYEQYF. CDR3 DNA: TGTGCCAGCAGCTTAGTGGCTAGCGGGGGGACGAAGCCCTACGAGCAGTACTTC. The chain employs TRBV11-2 and TRBJ2-7; 11 bases fit TRBD2. Unmatched junction bases numbered 10, after V lost 1 base and J lost 2 bases. The CDR3 length is 18 residues. The germline gives CDR1 SGHAT, CDR2 FQNNGV.

A few counts support this clonotype. V usage is TRBV30 and J usage is TRBJ1-2; D not certain. Germline V gene sequence: CDR1 GTSNPN, CDR2 SVGIG (reference sequence). This CDR3 has 9 residues. Written as DNA, the CDR3 is TGTGTGGGAGACTATGGCTACACCTTC. Translation gives CVGDYGYTF.

The rearrangement uses TRBV6-1 and TRBJ2-1; no clear D. The V gene's germline CDR1 is MNHNS and CDR2 SASEGT. The length of the CDR3 is 15 residues. V shed 2 bases and J shed 2 bases, with 10 bases lying between them. CDR3 sequence reads: CASSEYRRPYNEQFF. CDR3 DNA sequence: TGTGCCAGCAGTGAATACCGCAGGCCCTACAATGAGCAGTTCTTC.

This clonotype has only a few counts. The chain carries TRBV20-1 and TRBJ2-3, with TRBD2 matching 9 bases. The germline V gene has CDR1 DFQATT and CDR2 SNEGSKA (reference sequence). V was clipped by 5 bases and J by 4 bases; unmatched bases: 7. The CDR3 runs 14 residues. The CDR3, as DNA: TGCAGTGCTTTAGCGGGAGCGGCATCAGATACGCAGTATTTT. This translates into CSALAGAASDTQYF.

This clonotype showed up just a few times. V and J are TRBV20-1 and TRBJ2-3; TRBD2 agrees at 8 bases. The germline V gene has CDR1 DFQATT and CDR2 SNEGSKA (reference sequence). Trimming took 6 bases from V and 6 from J; bases not matched to a gene: 14. The CDR3 extends over 15 amino acids. The CDR3 DNA follows: TGCAGTGCAACCTTGGGTAGCGGGAACTTGGATACGCAGTATTTT. Translating it yields CSATLGSGNLDTQYF.

This clonotype was counted only a few times. The rearrangement links TRBV27 to TRBJ2-7; D is perhaps TRBD2 (7 bases). The germline V gene has CDR1 MNHEY and CDR2 SMNVEV (reference sequence). The CDR3 is 16 amino acids. V was pared by 5 bases and J by 0 bases, with 17 bases between. The CDR3 protein is CASSPIPGGSSYEQYF. CDR3 DNA: TGTGCCAGCAGTCCCATCCCGGGGGGCAGCTCCTACGAGCAGTACTTC.

V is TRBV10-3 and J is TRBJ1-5; D remains unclear. The V gene lost 2 bases and the J gene lost 8 bases, with 7 bases spanning the gap. The CDR3 has 12 amino acids. From germline, CDR1 is ENHRY and CDR2 SYGVKD. CDR3 protein: CAISEPGEPQHF. The CDR3 DNA follows: TGTGCCATCAGTGAGCCCGGAGAGCCCCAGCATTTT.

This clonotype was seen only a few times. V usage is TRBV5-1 and J usage is TRBJ2-1, with D tentatively TRBD2 (5 bases). V lost 4 bases and J 0 bases, leaving 11 bases between the germline ends. The germline gives CDR1 SGHRS, CDR2 YFSETQ. The CDR3 is 15 residues long. The CDR3 coding sequence is TGCGCCAGCAGCGGACTGATAAGCTCCTACAATGAGCAGTTCTTC. The encoded protein is CASSGLISSYNEQFF.

This clonotype has a handful of counts. The chain joins TRBV12-3 or TRBV12-4 to TRBJ2-7, with 7 bases lining up with TRBD2. Trimming at V came to 6 bases and at J to 2 bases, leaving 10 bases not matched to a gene. The length of the CDR3 is 15 residues. CDR3 DNA: TGTGCCAGCAGCCTCCGGTCGGGGGGAACCTACGAGCAGTACTTC. Protein: CASSLRSGGTYEQYF.

The rearrangement links TRBV3-1 to TRBJ1-1; 7 bases align to TRBD1. Germline CDR1 LGHDT, CDR2 YNNKEL (reference sequence). The V segment lost 0 bases and the J segment 0 bases; nucleotides outside the gene matches: 7. The CDR3 runs 17 residues. The DNA for the CDR3 is TGTGCCAGCAGCCAAGATCGGAGAAGGGGGCTGAACACTGAAGCTTTCTTT. Its translation: CASSQDRRRGLNTEAFF.

The chain employs TRBV19 and TRBJ1-3; TRBD1 agrees at 7 bases. The CDR3 loop spans 15 amino acids. From germline, CDR1 is LNHDA and CDR2 SQIVND (reference sequence). V lost 8 bases to trimming and J lost 3 bases; unmatched junction nucleotides: 10. As DNA, the CDR3 is TGTGCCAGTTCCGTATCAGACAGGGTTGGAAACACCATATATTTT. Translated, it gives CASSVSDRVGNTIYF. Drawing the rest from reference TRBV19 and TRBJ1-3, the complete variable domain is DGGITQSPKYLFRKEGQNVTLSCEQNLNHDAMYWYRQDPGQGLRLIYYSQIVNDFQKGDIAEGYSVSREKKESFPLTVTSAQKNPTAFYLCASSVSDRVGNTIYFGEGSWLTVV.

CDR3: CATSRDRSSGNTIYF. The CDR3 DNA is TGTGCCACCAGCAGGGACAGGAGCTCTGGAAACACCATATATTTT. This rearrangement joins TRBV15 to TRBJ1-3, with 7 bases that match TRBD1. The germline gives CDR1 LNHNV, CDR2 YYDKDF (reference sequence). CDR3 size: 15 residues. The J segment lost 0 bases and the V segment lost 3 bases, leaving 2 bases of the junction unmatched.

This clonotype was found a few times. The rearrangement uses TRBV7-2 and TRBJ2-7; TRBD1 or TRBD2 may be the D gene (5 bases each). V was cut by 1 base and J by 9 bases, with 13 bases left in between. This CDR3 has 13 residues. Germline values: CDR1 SGHTA, CDR2 FQGNSA. The CDR3 region is CASSLVGAGMQYF. DNA for the CDR3: TGTGCCAGCAGCTTAGTCGGGGCAGGGATGCAGTACTTC.

The sample holds a few counts of this clonotype. This chain links TRBV6-1 with TRBJ2-2; TRBD1 agrees at 8 bases. Germline values: CDR1 MNHNS, CDR2 SASEGT. The CDR3 sequence is 18 residues long. The V and J ends lost 7 bases and 5 bases, in that order; junction bases with no gene match: 18. CDR3 residues: CASKGPLGDRLLTGELFF. For the CDR3, the DNA is TGTGCCAGCAAAGGCCCCCTTGGGGACAGGCTTTTGACCGGGGAGCTGTTTTTT.

The rearrangement joins TRBV6-1 to TRBJ2-2, with 7 bases fitting TRBD1. Trimming removed 2 bases from V and 4 bases from J; junction bases left unmatched: 4. Germline CDR1 and CDR2: MNHNS and SASEGT. The CDR3 consists of 15 residues. In nucleotides, the CDR3 is TGTGCCAGCAGTGAACCCGACAGGGTCACCGGGGAGCTGTTTTTT. Residues: CASSEPDRVTGELFF.

The chain recombines TRBV12-3 or TRBV12-4 with TRBJ2-5; 9 bases match TRBD2. Trimming cost V 2 bases and J 4 bases; bases outside gene matches: 5. CDR3 length: 15 residues. The CDR3 region has the DNA TGTGCCAGCAGTTTAAGTCTAGCGGGAAGAGAGACCCAGTACTTC. Amino acids: CASSLSLAGRETQYF.

This chain connects TRBV28 to TRBJ1-2, with D hard to call. This CDR3 comprises 14 residues. V was shortened by 6 bases and J by 4 bases, with 15 bases between the two germline ends. The germline gives CDR1 MDHEN, CDR2 SYDVKM. CDR3 DNA sequence: TGTGCCAGCAGCCACCCAGTCCTTCGCTATGGCTACACCTTC. The encoded protein is CASSHPVLRYGYTF.

This clonotype was found a few times. The CDR3 DNA reads TGTGCCAGCAAGGGCTGGGACGTCAATCAGCCCCAGCATTTT. It is translated as CASKGWDVNQPQHF. This chain links TRBV7-9 with TRBJ1-5; tentatively, D is TRBD1 (5 bases). The CDR3 length is 14 residues. Germline V gene data show CDR1 as SEHNR and CDR2 as FQNEAQ (reference sequence). V shed 7 bases and J shed 3 bases, with 13 bases lying between them. The variable domain in full, with the rest retrieved from reference TRBV7-9 and TRBJ1-5, is DTGVSQNPRHKITKRGQNVTFRCDPISEHNRLYWYRQTLGQGPEFLTYFQNEAQLEKSRLLSDRFSAERPKGSFSTLEIQRTEQGDSAMYLCASKGWDVNQPQHFGDGTRLSIL.

This chain joins TRBV12-3 or TRBV12-4 and TRBJ1-5; D gene unclear. V was clipped by 2 bases and J by 6 bases, with 8 bases between them. CDR3 length equals 13 residues. DNA of the CDR3: TGTGCCAGCAGTTTATTGGGATTTCAGCCCCAGCATTTT. Translation: CASSLLGFQPQHF.

This clonotype has only a few counts. The chain couples TRBV4-3 to TRBJ2-7; the D gene is possibly TRBD2 (5 bases). Per the germline V gene, CDR1 is LGHNA and CDR2 is YSLEER. V was trimmed by 0 bases and J by 0 bases, leaving 9 bases between them. The CDR3 has 15 amino acids. CDR3 in amino acids: CASSQDGGSSYEQYF. The CDR3 coding sequence is TGCGCCAGCAGCCAAGATGGTGGGAGCTCCTACGAGCAGTACTTC.

This clonotype was recorded many times. The chain combines TRBV12-3 or TRBV12-4 with TRBJ2-7; no clear D. With 8 bases removed from V and 2 bases from J, the gap between germline ends came to 22 bases. The CDR3 loop spans 16 amino acids. CDR3 DNA: TGTGCCAGCGTCCCAGTGGGTCGGGTGGGGACCTACGAGCAGTACTTC. Translation: CASVPVGRVGTYEQYF.

This clonotype was picked up a small number of times. The rearrangement joins TRBV6-1 to TRBJ1-5, with a tentative D call TRBD1 (5 bases). The V and J ends lost 8 bases and 3 bases respectively, with 11 bases between them. This CDR3 comprises 13 residues. CDR1 is MNHNS and CDR2 is SASEGT in the germline V gene. The CDR3 region has the DNA TGTGCCAGCCGGGGGAGTCCCAATCAGCCCCAGCATTTT. This translates into CASRGSPNQPQHF.

CDR3 nucleotides: TGCAGTGCTAGAGATCTGCCCCTACGGGGGCCTGAAGGAGAGACCCAGTACTTC. It translates to CSARDLPLRGPEGETQYF. This chain uses TRBV20-1 with TRBJ2-5; D is perhaps TRBD1 or TRBD2 (6 bases each). The CDR3 length is 18 residues. Germline V lookup: CDR1 DFQATT, CDR2 SNEGSKA (reference sequence). V gave up 0 bases and J gave up 4 bases, with 24 bases separating them.

This clonotype was seen repeatedly, ten times or more. The rearrangement joins TRBV7-9 to TRBJ2-2; perhaps D is TRBD1 or TRBD2 (5 bases each). V lost 2 bases, J lost 6 bases, and 10 bases lay in between. Germline V gene sequence: CDR1 SEHNR, CDR2 FQNEAQ (reference sequence). This CDR3 is built from 14 residues. CDR3 coding DNA: TGTGCCAGCAGCTTAAGAGGGGCCGCCGGGGAGCTGTTTTTT. Translated: CASSLRGAAGELFF.

In this sample, this clonotype turned up a few times. The V call is TRBV20-1, the J call TRBJ2-5; 14 bases match TRBD2. The CDR3 is made up of 15 amino acids. CDR1 is DFQATT and CDR2 is SNEGSKA in the germline V gene (reference sequence). Losses at the gene ends were 5 bases for V and 4 bases for J; bases not matched to a gene: 6. CDR3 sequence: CSAYLTSGRGETQYF. Written as DNA, the CDR3 is TGCAGTGCTTACTTGACTAGCGGGAGGGGAGAGACCCAGTACTTC.

The rearrangement joins TRBV6-2 or TRBV6-3 to TRBJ2-6; D unclear. CDR3 length: 18 residues. The V end lost 7 bases, the J end lost 1 base, and 20 bases lay between the germline ends. CDR1 is MNHEY, CDR2 SVGEGT, per germline. In DNA, the CDR3 is TGTGCCAGCACCCGGTTGGGAAATATATTTTCTGGGGCCAACGTCCTGACTTTC. Its translation: CASTRLGNIFSGANVLTF.

This clonotype appeared many times. This chain joins TRBV5-1 and TRBJ2-1; 10 bases fit TRBD2. V dropped 6 bases and J dropped 8; count of bases not matched to a gene: 11. Per the germline V gene, CDR1 is SGHRS and CDR2 is YFSETQ. This CDR3 is built from 15 residues. CDR3 loop: CASNRAGGPYDEQFF. The CDR3 bases are TGCGCCAGCAATAGAGCGGGAGGGCCTTACGATGAGCAGTTCTTC. The variable domain in full, completed from reference TRBV5-1 and TRBJ2-1, reads KAGVTQTPRYLIKTRGQQVTLSCSPISGHRSVSWYQQTPGQGLQFLFEYFSETQRNKGNFPGRFSGRQFSNSRSEMNVSTLELGDSALYLCASNRAGGPYDEQFFGPGTRLTVL.

There are a few counts of this clonotype. The J gene is TRBJ2-5, the V gene TRBV5-4; D may match TRBD1 or TRBD2 (6 bases each). V lost 4 bases to trimming and J lost 1 base, with 14 bases between them. CDR1 SGHNT and CDR2 YYREEE come from the germline V gene (reference sequence). CDR3 length: 15 residues. The DNA for the CDR3 is TGTGCCAGCAGCCCCCAAGGGGGGACCCAAGAGACCCAGTACTTC. Encoded protein: CASSPQGGTQETQYF.